Here is one T cell receptor beta chain with its context. There is no known antigen for this receptor. No qualities accompany the bases; no much larger clone lies one base away. The sample comes from a study of tumor-infiltrating lymphocytes in primary liver carcinoma (dated by TCRdb to about 2017). Describing the broader study: Between November 2015 and 2016, several patients in China with histopathologically diagnosed primary liver carcinoma had surgical resection. Of the five patients (three men and two women, aged 30 to 69 years), four had hepatocellular carcinoma and one had combined HCC and intrahepatic cholangiocarcinoma. The five patients had tumors of stage T1-T3 N0M0, with maximum diameters ranging from roughly 4.2 to 10 cm. Each sample produced roughly 3.65 to 7.5 million productive TCRbeta reads, and read depth showed no significant difference between tissue types. For each liver tumor, the study sampled five regions along with adjacent normal tissue and blood, and applied TCRbeta repertoire sequencing, expression microarrays and whole-exome sequencing. A total of roughly 35 specimens from 5 patients underwent TCRbeta repertoire sequencing, comprising around 25 tumor regions, 5 adjacent noncancerous liver tissues and 5 peripheral blood samples. Reproducibility between technical replicate repertoires was high, with correlation coefficients above 0.95 and mean shared-clone rates approximately 0.88. The full study reports these points: The top 250 clones made up a significantly larger repertoire fraction in tumors than in blood (p = 0.039). Consistent with antigen-driven expansion, pairs of tumor regions showed higher repertoire overlap (mean roughly 36%) than either tumor-adjacent pairs (around 17%) or tumor-blood pairs (roughly 14%). Because only the TCR beta chain was sequenced and unpaired alpha chains were not captured, true repertoire diversity is likely underestimated. The study included only four to six patients, and the authors note findings should be validated in a larger study. Since the samples were bulk and unsorted, there was no way to compare CD4+ and CD8+ T cell repertoires.

Starting from roughly 540 ng total RNA, TCRbeta-specific cDNA was produced by reverse transcription with a constant-region primer and ProtoScript II reverse transcriptase. TCRbeta libraries were built with three nested multiplex PCR rounds, a slightly modified ARM-PCR procedure. Sample barcodes and Illumina adapters were attached in a final 25-cycle PCR using Deep VentR polymerase. Before sequencing, amplicons between 200 and 500 bp were purified from gel using a QIAquick gel extraction kit. An Illumina HiSeq 2500 was used to sequence the TCRbeta amplicons, generating 250-bp paired-end reads. The authors' pipeline ran thus. To recover full CDR3 sequences, reads were quality-trimmed using Trimmomatic v0.33 and paired reads were then merged using FLASH v1.2.11. V, D and J germline segments were assigned to the rearranged TCRbeta sequences using MiGEC v1.2.1b. Clonotype statistics and Shannon-Wiener diversity indices were calculated with VDJtools v1.0.0. To reduce sampling bias, subsequent analyses other than the diversity analysis used only the 250 most abundant clonotypes in each sample. In-frame beta chains were kept once TCRdb had trimmed the public reads at Q25 with fastp and called clones with MiXCR. Duplicate CDR3 protein sequences are folded into a single record with the most common DNA and genes. TCRdb, not the authors, supplied the V and J calls. Here the sample has 310,000 or so distinct CDR3 sequences; 45% to 70% occur a single time. 17% of the sample comes from the top ten.

TRIzol reagent was used to extract blood RNA from unsorted whole blood, while the DNeasy Blood & Tissue kit provided the germline DNA. At the time of sampling, the patients were treatment-naive and had chronic HBV infection. Before surgery, 3.5 to 4 milliliters of peripheral blood were drawn into K2EDTA tubes. The sequence was obtained from a woman aged 25 to 45 with primary liver carcinoma and hepatitis B virus infection. The specimen sequenced was peripheral blood.

The CDR3 region has the sequence CASSFYNSPLHF. The bases are TGTGCCAGCAGTTTCTATAATTCACCCCTCCACTTT. The rearrangement combines TRBV12-3 or TRBV12-4 with TRBJ1-6; no D gene call is confident. V gives up 3 bases and J gives up 3 bases, and the segment between their germline ends measures 0 bases. There are 12 amino acids in the CDR3, from cysteine to phenylalanine inclusive. Of all the DNA, just the CDR3 is kept, 36 bases in frame from base 1.